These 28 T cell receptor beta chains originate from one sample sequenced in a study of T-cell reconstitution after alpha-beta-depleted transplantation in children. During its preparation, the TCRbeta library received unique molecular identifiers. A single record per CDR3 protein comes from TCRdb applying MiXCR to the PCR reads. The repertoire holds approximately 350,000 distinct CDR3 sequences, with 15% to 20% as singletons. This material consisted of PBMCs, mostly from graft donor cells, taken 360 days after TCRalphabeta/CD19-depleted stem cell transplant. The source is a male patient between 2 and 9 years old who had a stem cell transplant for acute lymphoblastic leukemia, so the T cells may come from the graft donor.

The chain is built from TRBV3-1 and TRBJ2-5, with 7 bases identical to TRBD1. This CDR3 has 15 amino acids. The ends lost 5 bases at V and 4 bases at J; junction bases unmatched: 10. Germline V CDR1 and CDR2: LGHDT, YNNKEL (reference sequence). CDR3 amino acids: CASSFNLGGTETQYF. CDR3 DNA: TGTGCCAGCAGCTTCAACCTAGGGGGCACAGAGACCCAGTACTTC.

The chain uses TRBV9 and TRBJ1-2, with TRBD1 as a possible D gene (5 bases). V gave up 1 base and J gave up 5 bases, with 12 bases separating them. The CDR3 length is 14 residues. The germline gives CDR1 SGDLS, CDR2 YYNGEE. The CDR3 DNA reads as TGTGCCAGCAGCGTAACGGGGGACGCGTATGGCTACACCTTC. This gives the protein CASSVTGDAYGYTF.

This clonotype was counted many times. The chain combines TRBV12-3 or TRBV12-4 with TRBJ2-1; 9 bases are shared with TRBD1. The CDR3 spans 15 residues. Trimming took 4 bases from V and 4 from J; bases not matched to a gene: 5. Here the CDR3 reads CASSSHRGPYNEQFF. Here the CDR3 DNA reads TGTGCCAGCAGTTCCCACAGGGGGCCATACAATGAGCAGTTCTTC.

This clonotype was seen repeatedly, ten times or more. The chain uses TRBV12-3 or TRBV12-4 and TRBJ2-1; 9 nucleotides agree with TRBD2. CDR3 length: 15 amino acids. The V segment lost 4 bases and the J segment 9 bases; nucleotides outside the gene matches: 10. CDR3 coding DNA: TGTGCCAGCAGTTCAGGACTAGCGAGAATAAGTGAGCAGTTCTTC. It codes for CASSSGLARISEQFF.

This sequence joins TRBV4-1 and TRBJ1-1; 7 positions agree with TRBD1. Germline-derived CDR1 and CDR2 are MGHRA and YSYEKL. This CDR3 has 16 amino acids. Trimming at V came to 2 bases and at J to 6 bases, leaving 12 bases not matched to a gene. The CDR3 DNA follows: TGCGCCAGCAGCCAATCCCAAGTACAGGGGAAGGCTGAAGCTTTCTTT. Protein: CASSQSQVQGKAEAFF.

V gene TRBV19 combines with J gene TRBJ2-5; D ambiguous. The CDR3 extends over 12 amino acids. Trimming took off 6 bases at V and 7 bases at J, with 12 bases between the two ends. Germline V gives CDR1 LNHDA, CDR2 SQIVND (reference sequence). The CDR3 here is CASSPRVGTQYF. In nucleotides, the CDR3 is TGTGCCAGTAGCCCACGCGTAGGGACCCAGTACTTC.

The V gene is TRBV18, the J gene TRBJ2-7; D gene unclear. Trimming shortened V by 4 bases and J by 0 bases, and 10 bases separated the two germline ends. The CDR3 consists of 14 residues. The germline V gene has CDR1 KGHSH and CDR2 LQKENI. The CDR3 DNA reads TGTGCCAGCTCACAGACGCGAAGCTCCTACGAGCAGTACTTC. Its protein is CASSQTRSSYEQYF. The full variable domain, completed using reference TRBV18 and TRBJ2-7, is NAGVMQNPRHLVRRRGQEARLRCSPMKGHSHVYWYRQLPEEGLKFMVYLQKENIIDESGMPKERFSAEFPKEGPSILRIQQVVRGDSAAYFCASSQTRSSYEQYFGPGTRLTVT.

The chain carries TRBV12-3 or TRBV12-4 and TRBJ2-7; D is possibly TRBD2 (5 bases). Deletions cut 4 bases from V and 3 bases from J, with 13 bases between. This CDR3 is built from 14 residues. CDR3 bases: TGTGCCAGCAGTTCCCACGGACTCTACTACGAGCAGTACTTC. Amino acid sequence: CASSSHGLYYEQYF.

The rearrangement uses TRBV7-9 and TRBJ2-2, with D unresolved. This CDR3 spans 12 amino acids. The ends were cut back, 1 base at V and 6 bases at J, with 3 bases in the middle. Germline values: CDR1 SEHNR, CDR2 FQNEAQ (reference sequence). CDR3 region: CASSLDAGELFF. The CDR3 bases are TGTGCCAGCAGCTTAGACGCCGGGGAGCTGTTTTTT.

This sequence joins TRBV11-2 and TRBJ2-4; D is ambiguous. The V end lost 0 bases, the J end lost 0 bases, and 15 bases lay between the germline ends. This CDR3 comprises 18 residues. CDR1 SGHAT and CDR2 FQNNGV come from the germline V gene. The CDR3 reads CASSLDSVRTVAKNIQYF. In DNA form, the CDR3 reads TGTGCCAGCAGCTTAGACTCGGTACGGACCGTAGCCAAAAACATTCAGTACTTC.

The CDR3 loop is CSANRQETQYF. CDR3 in DNA: TGCAGTGCTAACCGGCAAGAGACCCAGTACTTC. The chain is built from TRBV20-1 and TRBJ2-5; D gene unclear. V dropped 4 bases and J dropped 2 bases, with 5 bases sitting between them. The CDR3 runs 11 residues. Germline V gives CDR1 DFQATT, CDR2 SNEGSKA (reference sequence).

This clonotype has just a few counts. For the CDR3, the DNA is TGTGCCAGCAGCTTAAGCGGGAGGGCCGGGGTTAAGTTCTTC. It codes for CASSLSGRAGVKFF. The rearrangement joins TRBV7-6 to TRBJ2-1; TRBD2 agrees at 10 bases. After removal of 2 bases from V and 14 bases from J, the junction contained 9 bases not matched to a gene. Per germline, CDR1 SGHVS and CDR2 FNYEAQ. The CDR3 runs 14 residues.

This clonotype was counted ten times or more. CDR3: CSVLDRGYEQYF. CDR3 coding DNA: TGCAGCGTACTTGACAGGGGCTACGAGCAGTACTTC. The V call is TRBV29-1, the J call TRBJ2-7; 8 bases are shared with TRBD1. The CDR3 length is 12 residues. J lost 3 bases, V lost 6 bases, and 4 bases had no gene match. Germline CDR1 and CDR2: SQVTM and ANQGSEA.

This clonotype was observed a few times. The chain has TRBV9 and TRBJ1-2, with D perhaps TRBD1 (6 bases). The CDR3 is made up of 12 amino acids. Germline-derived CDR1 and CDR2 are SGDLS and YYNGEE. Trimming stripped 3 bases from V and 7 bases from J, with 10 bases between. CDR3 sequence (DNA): TGTGCCAGCAGCGACAGGGCGGGTGGCTACACCTTC. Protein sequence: CASSDRAGGYTF.

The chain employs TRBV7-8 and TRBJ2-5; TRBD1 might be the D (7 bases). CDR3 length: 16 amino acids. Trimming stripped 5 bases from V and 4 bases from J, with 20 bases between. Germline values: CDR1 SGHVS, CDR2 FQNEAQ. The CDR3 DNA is TGTGCCAGCAGCCACCCCCGTGACAGGGAGGCAGAGACCCAGTACTTC. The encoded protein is CASSHPRDREAETQYF. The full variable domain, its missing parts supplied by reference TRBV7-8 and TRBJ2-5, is GAGVSQSPRYKVAKRGQDVALRCDPISGHVSLFWYQQALGQGPEFLTYFQNEAQLDKSGLPSDRFFAERPEGSVSTLKIQRTQQEDSAVYLCASSHPRDREAETQYFGPGTRLLVL.

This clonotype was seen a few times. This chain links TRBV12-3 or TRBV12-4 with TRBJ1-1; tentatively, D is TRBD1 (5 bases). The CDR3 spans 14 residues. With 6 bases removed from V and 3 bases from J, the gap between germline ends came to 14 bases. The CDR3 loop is CASRPLGRYTEAFF. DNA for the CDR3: TGTGCCAGCAGACCCCTGGGACGATACACTGAAGCTTTCTTT.

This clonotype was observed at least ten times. The CDR3 loop is CASEGPPSYNEQFF. The CDR3 coding sequence is TGTGCCAGTGAGGGGCCCCCCTCCTACAATGAGCAGTTCTTC. This sequence joins TRBV12-3 or TRBV12-4 and TRBJ2-1, with D tentatively TRBD1 or TRBD2 (5 bases each). With 9 bases removed from V and 0 bases from J, the gap between germline ends came to 12 bases. This CDR3 contains 14 residues.

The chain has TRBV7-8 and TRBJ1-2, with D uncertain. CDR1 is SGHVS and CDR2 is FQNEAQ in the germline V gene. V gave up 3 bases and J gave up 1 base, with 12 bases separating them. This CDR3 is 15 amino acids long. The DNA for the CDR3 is TGTGCCAGCAGCTTGTCCGTGAAAAATAACTATGGCTACACCTTC. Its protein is CASSLSVKNNYGYTF.

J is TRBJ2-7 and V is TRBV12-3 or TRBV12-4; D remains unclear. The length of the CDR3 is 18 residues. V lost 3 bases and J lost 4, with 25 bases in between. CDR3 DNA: TGTGCCAGCAGTTTGCACGCTCCGCGAATATCCCTATTATACGAGCAGTACTTC. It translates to CASSLHAPRISLLYEQYF.

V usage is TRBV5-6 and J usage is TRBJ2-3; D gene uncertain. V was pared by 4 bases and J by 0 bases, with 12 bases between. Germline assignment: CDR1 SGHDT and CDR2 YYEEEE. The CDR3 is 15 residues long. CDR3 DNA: TGTGCCAGCAGCGCCATGACGGAAAGCACAGATACGCAGTATTTT. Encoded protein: CASSAMTESTDTQYF. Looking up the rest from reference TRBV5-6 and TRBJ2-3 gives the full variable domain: DAGVTQSPTHLIKTRGQQVTLRCSPKSGHDTVSWYQQALGQGPQFIFQYYEEEERQRGNFPDRFSGHQFPNYSSELNVNALLLGDSALYLCASSAMTESTDTQYFGPGTRLTVL.

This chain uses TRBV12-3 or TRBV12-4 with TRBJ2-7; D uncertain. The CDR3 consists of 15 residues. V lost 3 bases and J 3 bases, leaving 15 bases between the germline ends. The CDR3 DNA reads TGTGCCAGCAGTTTCGACTTAGCTGCGGACTACGAGCAGTACTTC. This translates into CASSFDLAADYEQYF.

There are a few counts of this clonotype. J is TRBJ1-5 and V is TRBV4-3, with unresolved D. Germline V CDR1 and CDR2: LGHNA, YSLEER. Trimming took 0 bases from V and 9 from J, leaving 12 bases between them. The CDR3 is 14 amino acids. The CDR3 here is CASSQDPRGRPQHF. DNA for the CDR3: TGCGCCAGCAGCCAAGACCCTCGAGGGAGGCCCCAGCATTTT.

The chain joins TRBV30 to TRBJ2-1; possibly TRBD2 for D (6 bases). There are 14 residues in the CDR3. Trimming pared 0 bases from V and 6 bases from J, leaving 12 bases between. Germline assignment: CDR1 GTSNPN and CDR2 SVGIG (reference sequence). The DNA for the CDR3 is TGTGCCTGGAGTGTACTAGCAACGGCCAATGAGCAGTTCTTC. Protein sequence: CAWSVLATANEQFF.

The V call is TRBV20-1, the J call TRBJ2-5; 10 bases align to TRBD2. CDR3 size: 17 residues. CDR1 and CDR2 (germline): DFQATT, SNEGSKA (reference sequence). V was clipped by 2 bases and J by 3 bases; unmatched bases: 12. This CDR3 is CSARPAAGGGIKETQYF. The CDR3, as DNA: TGCAGTGCTAGACCGGCAGCGGGAGGGGGGATCAAAGAGACCCAGTACTTC.

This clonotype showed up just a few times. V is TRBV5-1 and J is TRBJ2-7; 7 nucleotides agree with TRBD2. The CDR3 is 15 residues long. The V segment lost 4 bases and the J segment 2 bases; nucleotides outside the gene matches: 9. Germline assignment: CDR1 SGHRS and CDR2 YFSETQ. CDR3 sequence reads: CASSLAGGSPYEQYF. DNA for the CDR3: TGCGCCAGCAGCCTTGCAGGCGGGAGCCCCTACGAGCAGTACTTC.

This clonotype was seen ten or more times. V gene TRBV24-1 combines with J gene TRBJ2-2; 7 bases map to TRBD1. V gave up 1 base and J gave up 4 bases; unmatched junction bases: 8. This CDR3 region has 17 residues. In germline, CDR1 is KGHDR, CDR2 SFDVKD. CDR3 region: CATSDFSRGRRTGELFF. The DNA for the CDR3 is TGTGCCACCAGTGATTTTTCGAGGGGGCGCCGCACCGGGGAGCTGTTTTTT.

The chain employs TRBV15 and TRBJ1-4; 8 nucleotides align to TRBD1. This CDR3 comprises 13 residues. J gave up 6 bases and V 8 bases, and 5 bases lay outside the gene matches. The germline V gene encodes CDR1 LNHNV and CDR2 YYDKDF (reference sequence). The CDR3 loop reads CATGQGRDEKLFF. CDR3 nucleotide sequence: TGTGCCACCGGACAGGGAAGGGATGAAAAACTGTTTTTT.

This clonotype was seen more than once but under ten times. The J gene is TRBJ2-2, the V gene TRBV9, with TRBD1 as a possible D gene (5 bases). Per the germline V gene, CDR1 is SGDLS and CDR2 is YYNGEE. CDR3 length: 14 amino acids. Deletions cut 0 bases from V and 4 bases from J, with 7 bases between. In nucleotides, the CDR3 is TGTGCCAGCAGCGTAGCCAGGGTCACCGGGGAGCTGTTTTTT. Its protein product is CASSVARVTGELFF.